Presented here are 8 T cell receptor beta chains from one specimen sequenced in a study of control samples from healthy donors and cancer patients. Method: immunoSEQ multiplex PCR; TCRdb's copy keeps in-frame clones and lacks some. The sample includes roughly 220,000 clones, about 94% of them seen just once. The source material was blood. All receptors come from a man over 45 in good health.

This chain connects TRBV28 to TRBJ2-7; D not certain. Germline V gene sequence: CDR1 MDHEN, CDR2 SYDVKM. Trimming removed 2 bases at V and 3 bases at J, with 14 bases between. CDR3 length equals 15 residues. DNA of the CDR3: TGTGCCAGCAGTTTAGTTAGCCAGGTAGGCTACGAGCAGTACGTC. It translates to CASSLVSQVGYEQYV.

The chain links TRBV5-1 to TRBJ2-7, with D possibly called TRBD1 or TRBD2 (5 bases each). The germline V gene has CDR1 SGHRS and CDR2 YFSETQ. The CDR3 extends over 13 amino acids. With 0 bases removed from V and 9 bases from J, the gap between germline ends came to 13 bases. CDR3 sequence (DNA): TGCGCCAGCAGCTTGGAGGGGACGTCCGGGCAGTACGTC. Protein product: CASSLEGTSGQYV.

This chain connects TRBV3-1 (or the pseudogene TRBV3-2) to TRBJ1-2; tentatively, D is TRBD1 (6 bases). This CDR3 is built from 15 residues. The V end lost 1 base, the J end lost 4 bases, and 13 bases lay between the germline ends. Germline V lookup: CDR1 LGHDT, CDR2 YNNKEL (reference sequence). The DNA for the CDR3 is TGTGCCAGCAGCCAAGGGGCAGGGGCGGGCTATGGCTACACCTTC. Protein: CASSQGAGAGYGYTF.

This clone came up once. J is TRBJ1-2 and V is TRBV5-1; TRBD1 matches at 8 bases. This CDR3 has 14 amino acids. Germline lookup yields CDR1 SGHRS and CDR2 YFSETQ. Trimming took 0 bases from V and 8 from J; bases not matched to a gene: 6. In nucleotides, the CDR3 is TGCGCCAGCAGCTTGGGACAGGGGTCGGACGGCTACACCTTC. It codes for CASSLGQGSDGYTF.

The chain carries TRBV6-2 or TRBV6-3 and TRBJ1-2; no clear D gene. Deletions cut 2 bases from V and 5 bases from J, with 9 bases between. This CDR3 comprises 13 residues. Looked up from germline, CDR1 is MNHEY and CDR2 is SVGEGT. The CDR3 protein is CASSYAQLYGYTF. The CDR3, as DNA: TGTGCCAGCAGTTACGCACAACTATATGGCTACACCTTC.

The rearrangement links TRBV4-2 to TRBJ1-5, with 7 bases identical to TRBD1. The CDR3 has 16 amino acids. Trimming cost V 2 bases and J 0 bases; bases outside gene matches: 4. From germline, CDR1 is LGHNA and CDR2 YNFKEQ. CDR3 amino acids: CASSQRGQASNQPQHF. The CDR3 nucleotides read TGTGCCAGCAGCCAACGCGGACAGGCTAGCAATCAGCCCCAGCATTTT.

The chain couples TRBV18 to TRBJ2-3; 8 bases fit TRBD2. The CDR3 has 15 amino acids. CDR1 is KGHSH and CDR2 is LQKENI in the germline V gene. V was clipped by 2 bases and J by 5 bases; unmatched bases: 6. The CDR3 loop is CASSPSGGGGDTQYF. CDR3 DNA sequence: TGTGCCAGCTCACCATCCGGGGGGGGAGGAGATACGCAGTATTTT. Variable domain in full (rest from reference TRBV18 and TRBJ2-3): NAGVMQNPRHLVRRRGQEARLRCSPMKGHSHVYWYRQLPEEGLKFMVYLQKENIIDESGMPKERFSAEFPKEGPSILRIQQVVRGDSAAYFCASSPSGGGGDTQYFGPGTRLTVL.

The rearrangement uses TRBV4-1 and TRBJ1-1; D gene unclear. CDR1 is MGHRA and CDR2 is YSYEKL in the germline V gene. The V end lost 0 bases, the J end lost 5 bases, and 13 bases lay between the germline ends. The CDR3 sequence is 15 residues long. CDR3 residues: CASSQEIRGGTEAFF. The CDR3 region has the DNA TGCGCCAGCAGCCAAGAGATCCGGGGAGGGACTGAAGCTTTCTTT.